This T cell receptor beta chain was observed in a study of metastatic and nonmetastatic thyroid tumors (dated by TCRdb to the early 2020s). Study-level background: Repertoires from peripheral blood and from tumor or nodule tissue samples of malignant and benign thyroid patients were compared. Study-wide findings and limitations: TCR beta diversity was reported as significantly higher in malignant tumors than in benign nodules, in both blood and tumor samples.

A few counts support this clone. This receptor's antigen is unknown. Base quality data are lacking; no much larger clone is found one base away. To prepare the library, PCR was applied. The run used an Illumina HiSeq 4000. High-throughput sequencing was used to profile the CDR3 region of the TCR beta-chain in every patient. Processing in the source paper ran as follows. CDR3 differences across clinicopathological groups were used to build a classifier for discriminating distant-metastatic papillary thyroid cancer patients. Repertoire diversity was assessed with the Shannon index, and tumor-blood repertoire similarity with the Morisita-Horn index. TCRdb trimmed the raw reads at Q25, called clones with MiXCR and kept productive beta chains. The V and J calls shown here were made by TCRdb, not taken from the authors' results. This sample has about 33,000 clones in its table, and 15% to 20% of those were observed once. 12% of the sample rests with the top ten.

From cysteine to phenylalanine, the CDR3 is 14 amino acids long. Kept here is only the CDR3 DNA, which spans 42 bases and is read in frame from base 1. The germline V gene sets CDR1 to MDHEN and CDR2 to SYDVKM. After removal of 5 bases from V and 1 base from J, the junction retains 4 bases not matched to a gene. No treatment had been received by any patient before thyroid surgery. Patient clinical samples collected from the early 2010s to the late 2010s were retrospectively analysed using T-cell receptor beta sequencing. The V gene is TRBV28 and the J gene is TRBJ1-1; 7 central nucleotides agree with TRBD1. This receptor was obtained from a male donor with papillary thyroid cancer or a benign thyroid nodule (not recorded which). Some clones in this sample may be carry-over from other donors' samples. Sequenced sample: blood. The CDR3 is CASSIGQENTEAFF. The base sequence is TGTGCCAGCAGTATCGGACAGGAGAACACTGAAGCTTTCTTT.